These T cell receptor beta chains were read from a single sample in a study of blood T cells in healthy people across ages. TCRdb fed the 5' RACE reads into MiXCR, producing one record per CDR3 protein. The sample comprises some 750,000 distinct CDR3 sequences, 22% of which are singletons, and about 20% rests with the top ten. The sample taken for sequencing was blood. These receptors all stem from a man between 65 and 85 years old in good health. CDR3s include the opening cysteine and the closing phenylalanine or tryptophan. D genes are given only for firm matches. Only part of the rows carry a size: once, few, many, or a class if the clone is expanded.

d_call	v_call	j_call	clone_size	cdr3_aa	cdr3_nt
NA	TRBV7-9	TRBJ1-1	NA	CASSLREAFF	TGTGCCAGCAGCTTACGGGAAGCTTTCTTT
TRBD1	TRBV10-3	TRBJ2-3	NA	CAISNRGSTDTQYF	TGTGCCATCAGTAACAGGGGGAGCACAGATACGCAGTATTTT
TRBD2	TRBV7-9	TRBJ2-1	NA	CASSGGDFLHNEQFF	TGTGCCAGCAGCGGGGGGGACTTCCTTCACAATGAGCAGTTCTTC
TRBD2	TRBV7-9	TRBJ2-2	NA	CASSFAGLAGPTGELFF	TGTGCCAGCAGCTTTGCAGGGCTAGCGGGGCCCACCGGGGAGCTGTTTTTT
NA	TRBV7-6	TRBJ2-3	NA	CASHNTQYF	TGTGCCAGCCATAATACGCAGTATTTT
TRBD2	TRBV12-3/TRBV12-4	TRBJ2-2	NA	CASSLSGGPGELFF	TGTGCCAGCAGTTTAAGCGGGGGGCCCGGGGAGCTGTTTTTT
NA	TRBV3-1	TRBJ2-6	many	CASSQEPTLIMLGANVLTF	TGTGCCAGCAGCCAAGAACCAACCTTAATAATGCTCGGGGCCAACGTCCTGACTTTC
TRBD2	TRBV28	TRBJ2-7	NA	CASSSLAGYEQYF	TGTGCCAGCAGTTCACTAGCGGGATACGAGCAGTACTTC
NA	TRBV7-2	TRBJ1-2	few	CASSAPGPGVGGYTF	TGTGCCAGCAGCGCTCCGGGTCCCGGGGTAGGAGGCTACACCTTC
NA	TRBV18	TRBJ2-5	NA	CASSPPLAGETQYF	TGTGCCAGCTCACCACCCCTAGCAGGGGAGACCCAGTACTTC
TRBD2	TRBV5-1	TRBJ2-1	NA	CASSLQSGGTLTAYNEQFF	TGCGCCAGCAGCTTGCAGTCCGGGGGGACCCTAACGGCCTACAATGAGCAGTTCTTC
NA	TRBV7-3	TRBJ2-1	many	CASSFTGNSYNEQFF	TGTGCCAGCAGCTTCACAGGGAACTCCTACAATGAGCAGTTCTTC
TRBD2	TRBV7-9	TRBJ2-4	NA	CASSPGTSGSEYF	TGTGCCAGCAGCCCTGGGACTAGCGGGAGTGAGTACTTC
NA	TRBV18	TRBJ2-6	few	CASSHPGSSGANVLTF	TGTGCCAGCTCACATCCGGGTAGCTCTGGGGCCAACGTCCTGACTTTC
NA	TRBV29-1	TRBJ2-5	once	CSVVRRGRGEEETQYF	TGCAGCGTTGTTAGGAGGGGACGAGGGGAGGAAGAGACCCAGTACTTC
NA	TRBV20-1	TRBJ2-1	few	CSARSPLAGLNEQFF	TGCAGTGCTAGATCCCCCTTGGCGGGGTTAAATGAGCAGTTCTTC
NA	TRBV24-1	TRBJ2-3	few	CATSLPGVLGDTQYF	TGTGCCACCAGTCTTCCGGGAGTGCTAGGAGATACGCAGTATTTT
TRBD2	TRBV7-2	TRBJ2-1	NA	CASSPRGLAGGVEQFF	TGTGCCAGCAGCCCTAGAGGACTAGCGGGGGGGGTTGAGCAGTTCTTC
TRBD1	TRBV5-1	TRBJ2-7	NA	CASCRTGVDEQYF	TGCGCCAGCTGCCGGACAGGGGTGGACGAGCAGTACTTC
TRBD1	TRBV7-8	TRBJ2-1	many	CASSLEGQNYNEQFF	TGTGCCAGCAGCTTAGAGGGACAGAATTACAATGAGCAGTTCTTC
NA	TRBV20-1	TRBJ1-1	NA	CSASSGLLGDTEAFF	TGCAGTGCTAGTTCAGGGCTGCTGGGGGACACTGAAGCTTTCTTT
NA	TRBV4-3	TRBJ1-1	NA	CASKPTTGRNTEAFF	TGCGCCAGCAAGCCAACGACAGGACGGAACACTGAAGCTTTCTTT
TRBD2	TRBV6-2/TRBV6-3	TRBJ2-1	NA	CASSGGTSGSIHEQFF	TGTGCCAGCAGTGGGGGGACTAGCGGGAGTATCCATGAGCAGTTCTTC
NA	TRBV7-8	TRBJ2-4	few	CASSSTPGPNIQYF	TGTGCCAGCAGTTCCACTCCGGGGCCTAACATTCAGTACTTC
NA	TRBV9	TRBJ1-1	few	CASSDPRDNSHTEAFF	TGTGCCAGCAGCGACCCCAGGGACAATAGCCACACTGAAGCTTTCTTT
TRBD1	TRBV24-1	TRBJ2-3	NA	CAAGTGSDTQYF	TGTGCCGCCGGGACAGGGTCAGATACGCAGTATTTT
TRBD1	TRBV6-5	TRBJ1-2	NA	CASSYWGQGVRGYTF	TGTGCCAGCAGTTACTGGGGACAGGGAGTACGTGGCTACACCTTC
TRBD2	TRBV2	TRBJ2-3	NA	CASPSGRITDTQYF	TGTGCCAGCCCGAGCGGGAGGATCACAGATACGCAGTATTTT
NA	TRBV20-1	TRBJ1-4	NA	CSAPSTDALGEKLFF	TGCAGTGCTCCCTCGACAGACGCGTTGGGCGAAAAACTGTTTTTT
NA	TRBV21-1	TRBJ1-5	NA	CASSNIMQAIKPQHF	TGTGCCAGCAGCAATATTATGCAGGCCATCAAGCCCCAGCATTTT
TRBD1	TRBV6-6	TRBJ1-5	NA	CASSKGAKQPQHF	TGTGCCAGCAGTAAGGGGGCGAAACAGCCCCAGCATTTT
NA	TRBV3-1	TRBJ1-4	many	CASSQVYDEKLFF	TGTGCCAGCAGCCAAGTCTACGATGAAAAACTGTTTTTT
TRBD1	TRBV7-9	TRBJ1-1	NA	CASSNLDRVNTEAFF	TGTGCCAGCAGCAACCTGGACAGGGTGAACACTGAAGCTTTCTTT
TRBD1	TRBV12-3/TRBV12-4	TRBJ1-1	few	CASSGQGEAFF	TGTGCCAGCAGCGGACAGGGGGAAGCTTTCTTT
NA	TRBV12-3/TRBV12-4	TRBJ1-1	few	CASSWGGVLNTEAFF	TGTGCCAGCAGCTGGGGTGGGGTTCTGAACACTGAAGCTTTCTTT
TRBD2	TRBV18	TRBJ2-3	few	CAGSPTSGGSDTQYF	TGTGCCGGCTCACCCACTAGCGGGGGCTCTGATACGCAGTATTTT
NA	TRBV9	TRBJ2-3	NA	CAGSVAGFPSAGDTQYF	TGTGCCGGCAGCGTAGCTGGCTTCCCCTCCGCAGGAGATACGCAGTATTTT
TRBD2	TRBV10-3	TRBJ2-3	few	CACSGTSLSTQYF	TGTGCCTGCTCCGGGACTAGCCTCAGTACGCAGTATTTT
TRBD1	TRBV7-2	TRBJ2-1	many	CASSTGTGAYNEQFF	TGTGCCAGCAGCACCGGGACAGGGGCCTACAATGAGCAGTTCTTC
NA	TRBV12-3/TRBV12-4	TRBJ1-2	NA	CASSPKKGGEGYTF	TGTGCCAGCAGCCCAAAGAAGGGGGGGGAAGGCTACACCTTC
TRBD1	TRBV5-1	TRBJ1-1	NA	CASSSRDRADTEAFF	TGCGCCAGCAGCTCCCGGGACAGGGCGGACACTGAAGCTTTCTTT
TRBD1	TRBV20-1	TRBJ2-4	few	CSALMGQKNIQYF	TGCAGTGCCCTAATGGGACAGAAAAACATTCAGTACTTC
TRBD1	TRBV7-2	TRBJ1-4	NA	CASGLERTGNEKLFF	TGTGCCAGCGGCTTAGAGAGGACAGGGAATGAAAAACTGTTTTTT
NA	TRBV7-2	TRBJ2-5	few	CASSPNQGRGETQYF	TGTGCCAGCAGCCCGAACCAGGGAAGGGGGGAGACCCAGTACTTC
TRBD2	TRBV11-2	TRBJ2-1	few	CASSRGGYPNNEQFF	TGTGCCAGCAGCCGGGGGGGATATCCAAACAATGAGCAGTTCTTC
NA	TRBV5-6	TRBJ1-4	NA	CASSSAWDEKLFF	TGTGCCAGCAGCTCGGCGTGGGATGAAAAACTGTTTTTT
NA	TRBV9	TRBJ1-2	few	CASSARGDANYGYTF	TGTGCCAGCAGCGCCCGGGGGGATGCTAACTATGGCTACACCTTC
NA	TRBV5-1	TRBJ2-6	many	CASSLQGDLGANVLTF	TGCGCCAGCAGCCTACAGGGAGACTTAGGGGCCAACGTCCTGACTTTC
TRBD1	TRBV7-2	TRBJ1-3	NA	CASSLIKGALSGNTIYF	TGTGCCAGCAGCTTAATAAAGGGGGCTCTCTCTGGAAACACCATATATTTT
NA	TRBV6-6	TRBJ2-7	many	CASSYRGSQNEQYF	TGTGCCAGCAGTTACAGGGGGTCTCAGAACGAGCAGTACTTC
NA	TRBV29-1	TRBJ1-5	few	CSVEDPGQPQHF	TGCAGCGTTGAAGATCCGGGTCAGCCCCAGCATTTT
TRBD2	TRBV7-3	TRBJ2-1	NA	CASSLTRLAGEVRNEQFF	TGTGCCAGCAGCTTAACCCGACTAGCGGGAGAGGTTAGGAATGAGCAGTTCTTC